The 25 T cell receptor beta chains in this list originate from one sample, sequenced in a study. MiXCR, run by TCRdb on the RT-PCR reads, gives a single entry per CDR3 protein. The sample yields about 680,000 distinct CDR3 sequences, around 14% seen once. The material sequenced was memory CD4+ T cells from blood. The origin of the receptors is a female donor in good health, serving as a healthy control.

This clonotype came up many times. This chain connects TRBV5-6 to TRBJ2-2; D unclear. Trimming stripped 1 base from V and 0 bases from J, with 13 bases between. CDR1 and CDR2 (germline): SGHDT, YYEEEE. The CDR3 loop spans 17 amino acids. CDR3: CASSLYRSRSNTGELFF. The DNA of the CDR3 is TGTGCCAGCAGCTTGTATCGTAGCAGATCGAACACCGGGGAGCTGTTTTTT.

V is TRBV20-1 and J is TRBJ2-3; D may be TRBD2 (5 bases). Germline CDR1 reads DFQATT; CDR2 reads SNEGSKA (reference sequence). This CDR3 has 15 amino acids. The V end was cut by 6 bases, the J end by 5 bases, with 21 bases between. The CDR3 DNA reads as TGCAGTGCCCCTTCAAGCGGAGCCGGTATAGATACGCAGTATTTT. Encoded protein: CSAPSSGAGIDTQYF.

The genes are TRBV6-6 and TRBJ2-7; maybe TRBD2 (5 bases). The CDR3 totals 14 residues. Germline V gene data show CDR1 as MNHNY and CDR2 as SVGAGI (reference sequence). V was pared by 3 bases and J by 7 bases, with 16 bases between. The CDR3 spells CASSYSQASGEQYF. The DNA of the CDR3 is TGTGCCAGCAGTTATAGCCAGGCTTCGGGAGAGCAGTACTTC.

This clonotype was counted between two and nine times. This rearrangement joins TRBV5-1 to TRBJ2-5, with TRBD1 matching 10 bases. The CDR3 has 14 amino acids. Germline CDR1 SGHRS, CDR2 YFSETQ. J was trimmed by 3 bases and V by 5 bases; bases with no gene match: 4. In nucleotides, the CDR3 is TGCGCCAGCAGTTCTGGACAGGGGGAAGAGACCCAGTACTTC. This encodes CASSSGQGEETQYF.

This clonotype was detected ten times or more. The chain links TRBV7-2 to TRBJ2-7, with 8 nucleotides matching TRBD2. The CDR3 has 14 amino acids. With V trimmed by 2 bases and J by 7 bases, 7 bases remained unmatched. Germline CDR1 is SGHTA and CDR2 is FQGNSA. The CDR3 DNA sequence: TGTGCCAGCAGCTTACCGGGGGGGGCGAGGGAGCAGTACTTC. Amino acid sequence: CASSLPGGAREQYF.

The chain carries TRBV20-1 and TRBJ1-5; D unresolved. This CDR3 has 12 amino acids. Trimming removed 3 bases at V and 6 bases at J, with 9 bases between. The V gene's germline CDR1 is DFQATT and CDR2 SNEGSKA (reference sequence). In DNA form, the CDR3 reads TGCAGTGCTAGTTCGACTTCTCAGCCCCAGCATTTT. It yields the protein CSASSTSQPQHF.

This clonotype was found a few times. V is TRBV12-3 or TRBV12-4 and J is TRBJ2-3, with a weak D call TRBD1 (6 bases). V lost 9 bases, J lost 2 bases, and 12 bases lay in between. CDR3 size: 13 residues. The DNA of the CDR3 is TGTGCCAGTTCTACAGGGTTCACAGATACGCAGTATTTT. Protein: CASSTGFTDTQYF.

There are a few counts of this clonotype. The V and J genes are TRBV10-3 and TRBJ2-1, with a tentative D call TRBD2 (6 bases). The CDR3 covers 15 residues. Trimming took 6 bases from V and 8 from J, leaving 20 bases between them. The germline CDR1 and CDR2 sequences are ENHRY and SYGVKD. The CDR3 spells CAIRDGTLLKDEQFF. In nucleotides, the CDR3 is TGTGCCATCAGGGACGGGACTCTACTCAAGGATGAGCAGTTCTTC.

This clonotype was recorded at least ten times. The V and J genes are TRBV10-3 and TRBJ2-1, with TRBD1 matching 8 bases. Germline values: CDR1 ENHRY, CDR2 SYGVKD. This CDR3 region has 14 residues. Trimming at V came to 6 bases and at J to 4 bases, leaving 5 bases not matched to a gene. The CDR3 region is CAIRPGQEYNEQFF. CDR3 coding DNA: TGTGCCATCAGGCCGGGACAGGAATACAATGAGCAGTTCTTC.

In this sample, this clonotype turned up many times. This rearrangement joins TRBV20-1 to TRBJ1-1; 7 nucleotides line up with TRBD1. This CDR3 spans 13 amino acids. Germline CDR1 is DFQATT and CDR2 is SNEGSKA (reference sequence). V was clipped by 6 bases and J by 0 bases; unmatched bases: 4. The CDR3 sequence is CSADRLMNTEAFF. CDR3 DNA sequence: TGCAGTGCGGACAGGCTTATGAACACTGAAGCTTTCTTT.

This chain uses TRBV20-1 with TRBJ2-7; TRBD1 might be the D (5 bases). The germline V and J ends were trimmed by 5 bases and 3 bases, with 23 bases remaining between them. This CDR3 is 16 amino acids long. CDR1 is DFQATT and CDR2 is SNEGSKA in the germline V gene (reference sequence). CDR3 in DNA: TGCAGTGCTCTTAACCCCGAACAGGCCCACTACTACGAGCAGTACTTC. This translates into CSALNPEQAHYYEQYF.

This clonotype was observed at least ten times. The chain couples TRBV7-3 to TRBJ2-7; D is perhaps TRBD1 (5 bases). The V gene lost 1 base and the J gene lost 6 bases, with 10 bases spanning the gap. Germline V gene lookup returns CDR1 SGHTA and CDR2 FQGTGA. This CDR3 comprises 13 residues. CDR3 loop: CASSLNPRGEQYF. CDR3 sequence (DNA): TGTGCCAGCAGCTTAAACCCTAGGGGCGAGCAGTACTTC.

This clonotype has more than one count but fewer than ten. The V gene is TRBV12-3 or TRBV12-4, the J gene TRBJ2-1; D gene unclear. The CDR3 runs to 10 residues. The V and J ends lost 3 bases and 8 bases respectively, with 2 bases between them. Written as DNA, the CDR3 is TGTGCCAGCAGTTTTGATGAGCAGTTCTTC. Encoded protein: CASSFDEQFF.

The table lists this clonotype with a few counts. This rearrangement joins TRBV3-1 to TRBJ1-1; D is unresolved. V lost 0 bases and J lost 7, with 9 bases in between. The CDR3 runs to 13 residues. The germline V gene encodes CDR1 LGHDT and CDR2 YNNKEL (reference sequence). As DNA, the CDR3 is TGTGCCAGCAGCCAAGATCAAAAGGGTGAAGCTTTCTTT. The encoded protein is CASSQDQKGEAFF.

This clonotype has a handful of counts. The chain has TRBV6-2 or TRBV6-3 and TRBJ2-5; D gene ambiguous. This CDR3 has 12 amino acids. Trimming took off 11 bases at V and 7 bases at J, with 17 bases between the two ends. Germline values: CDR1 MNHEY, CDR2 SVGEGT. This CDR3 is CASSGESGTQYF. CDR3 coding DNA: TGTGCCTCCTCTGGCGAGTCCGGGACCCAGTACTTC.

This clonotype has more than one count but fewer than ten. The chain is built from TRBV10-1 and TRBJ2-7; 8 bases are shared with TRBD2. Trimming cost V 4 bases and J 2 bases; bases outside gene matches: 7. The CDR3 contains 15 residues. Germline V gene sequence: CDR1 WNHNN, CDR2 SYGVQD (reference sequence). Here the CDR3 reads CASSGTGTSAYEQYF. CDR3 nucleotide sequence: TGCGCCAGCAGTGGCACCGGGACTAGTGCCTACGAGCAGTACTTC.

This clonotype was detected many times. The genes are TRBV6-5 and TRBJ2-1; 9 positions agree with TRBD1. The CDR3 contains 15 residues. Germline lookup yields CDR1 MNHEY and CDR2 SVGAGI. Trimming took 6 bases from V and 7 from J; bases not matched to a gene: 10. The CDR3 loop reads CASSRPNRGQNEQFF. CDR3 sequence (DNA): TGTGCCAGCAGCCGACCTAACAGGGGGCAGAATGAGCAGTTCTTC.

This clonotype came up many times. Written as DNA, the CDR3 is TGTGCCAGCAGCATCAAAAGGGATGAGACCCAGTACTTC. Amino acids: CASSIKRDETQYF. The chain couples TRBV7-2 to TRBJ2-5; D is unclear. Per the germline V gene, CDR1 is SGHTA and CDR2 is FQGNSA. The CDR3 sequence is 13 residues long. The germline V and J ends were trimmed by 5 bases and 5 bases, with 12 bases remaining between them.

The genes are TRBV7-2 and TRBJ2-3; TRBD2 matches 7 bases. After removal of 7 bases from V and 0 bases from J, the junction contained 10 bases not matched to a gene. CDR1 is SGHTA, CDR2 FQGNSA, per germline. The CDR3 length is 16 residues. The chain's CDR3 is CASMGRAGLSTDTQYF. DNA for the CDR3: TGTGCCAGCATGGGGAGGGCGGGCCTTAGCACAGATACGCAGTATTTT.

Only a few counts were recorded for this clonotype. The rearrangement uses TRBV7-9 and TRBJ2-1; 9 bases agree with TRBD2. The V segment lost 1 base and the J segment 10 bases; nucleotides outside the gene matches: 11. The CDR3 has 16 amino acids. The germline V gene has CDR1 SEHNR and CDR2 FQNEAQ (reference sequence). CDR3 region: CASSLGRREGPEEQFF. The CDR3 DNA sequence: TGTGCCAGCAGCTTAGGTAGGCGGGAGGGTCCCGAGGAGCAGTTCTTC.

The chain combines TRBV9 with TRBJ1-1; a possible D gene is TRBD1 (6 bases). Germline lookup yields CDR1 SGDLS and CDR2 YYNGEE. V was shortened by 0 bases and J by 1 base, with 34 bases between the two germline ends. The CDR3 totals 23 residues. DNA of the CDR3: TGTGCCAGCAGCGTAGGGCATAGAGCTAGCCCCACTGGACAGCGGGAGAGGAACACTGAAGCTTTCTTT. Protein product: CASSVGHRASPTGQRERNTEAFF.

V gene TRBV14 combines with J gene TRBJ2-7, with 7 nucleotides matching TRBD1. Losses at the gene ends were 2 bases for V and 7 bases for J; bases not matched to a gene: 5. This CDR3 spans 13 amino acids. CDR1 and CDR2 from the germline V gene are SGHDN and FVKESK. The CDR3 sequence: CASSQHPGGEQYF. The CDR3 DNA sequence: TGTGCCAGCAGCCAACACCCAGGGGGAGAGCAGTACTTC.

The V gene is TRBV18, the J gene TRBJ2-2, with D tentatively TRBD2 (6 bases). This CDR3 spans 15 amino acids. Looked up from germline, CDR1 is KGHSH and CDR2 is LQKENI. Trimming stripped 0 bases from V and 6 bases from J, with 11 bases between. CDR3: CASSPPAGLAGELFF. The CDR3 nucleotides are TGTGCCAGCTCACCACCAGCGGGTTTGGCCGGGGAGCTGTTTTTT.

This chain links TRBV20-1 with TRBJ1-1, with D possibly matching TRBD1 (6 bases). V lost 3 bases and J 8 bases, leaving 16 bases between the germline ends. There are 13 residues in the CDR3. Germline V lookup: CDR1 DFQATT, CDR2 SNEGSKA (reference sequence). This chain's CDR3 is CSASGGGTGEAFF. The CDR3 nucleotides read TGCAGTGCTAGTGGAGGGGGAACAGGGGAAGCTTTCTTT.

This clonotype was observed a few times. The genes are TRBV6-2 or TRBV6-3 and TRBJ2-7, with 7 bases identical to TRBD1. The germline V gene encodes CDR1 MNHEY and CDR2 SVGEGT. The ends lost 0 bases at V and 2 bases at J; junction bases unmatched: 4. The CDR3 length is 15 residues. The CDR3 spells CASSYSGTATYEQYF. CDR3 sequence (DNA): TGTGCCAGCAGTTACTCGGGGACAGCAACCTACGAGCAGTACTTC.